This TCR beta chain is drawn from a study of beta chain features in type 1 diabetes. On the study more broadly: Across every sample, over 100 million sorted cells were examined in total.

What was sequenced were expressed TCRB transcripts, since all of the isolated RNA had been reverse transcribed. Naive, central memory and regulatory T cell samples came to a mean of roughly 3.9 million reads. Method: immunoSEQ multiplex PCR; TCRdb's copy keeps in-frame clones and lacks some. The sample includes a few hundred thousand clones, over 20% of them seen just once. Germline V lookup: CDR1 SEHNR, CDR2 FQNEAQ (reference sequence). The CDR3 totals 15 residues. V lost 2 bases and J 1 base, leaving 10 bases between the germline ends. All of the sorted populations showed purity greater than 95%. This clone was picked up a small number of times. Its antigen is undetermined. Overall study results and limits: People with Type 1 diabetes carried modestly yet significantly shorter TCRB CDR3s in all four CD4+ subsets.

Sequencing used naive CD4+ T cells from blood. This TCR was sampled from a woman aged 40 to 49 with type 1 diabetes. The chain couples TRBV7-9 to TRBJ2-3; the D is unclear. The CDR3 here is CASSLTVSGTDTQYF. The CDR3 coding sequence is TGTGCCAGCAGCTTAACCGTGAGTGGCACAGATACGCAGTATTTT. The full variable domain, its missing parts supplied by reference TRBV7-9 and TRBJ2-3, is DTGVSQNPRHKITKRGQNVTFRCDPISEHNRLYWYRQTLGQGPEFLTYFQNEAQLEKSRLLSDRFSAERPKGSFSTLEIQRTEQGDSAMYLCASSLTVSGTDTQYFGPGTRLTVL.